The rows below give T cell receptor beta chains drawn from one sample of a study of blood T cells in healthy people across ages. TCRdb itself ran the 5' RACE reads through MiXCR, one entry per CDR3 protein. The sample records 800,000 to 950,000 distinct CDR3 sequences, about 37% being singletons. Source material: blood. Source of these receptors: a man younger than 35 in good health. Both conserved end residues are part of each CDR3. The D gene is left open where the match is weak. Rows may omit the clone size; those that give it use once, few, many or a size class.

.	TRBV11-2	TRBJ2-3	.	TGTGCCAGCAGCACCGGAGCCGACAGCACAGATACGCAGTATTTT	CASSTGADSTDTQYF
.	TRBV20-1	TRBJ1-5	TRBD1	TGCAGTGCCAGGGGACAGGGCGATCAGCCCCAGCATTTT	CSARGQGDQPQHF
few	TRBV7-2	TRBJ2-5	TRBD1	TGTGCCAGCAGCGTAGCAGGGGGCACGAAGACCCAGTACTTC	CASSVAGGTKTQYF
few	TRBV9	TRBJ2-2	.	TGTGCCAGCCTTCGGGATCAAGCCGGGGAGCTGTTTTTT	CASLRDQAGELFF
few	TRBV7-2	TRBJ2-5	.	TGTGCCAGCAGCTTTCGAGGAGACCCTCAAGAGACCCAGTACTTC	CASSFRGDPQETQYF
few	TRBV19	TRBJ2-2	.	TGTGCCAGTAGTATGTACACCGGGGAGCTGTTTTTT	CASSMYTGELFF
.	TRBV13	TRBJ2-1	.	TGTGCCAGCACAGAGGGGAGCTCCTACAATGAGCAGTTCTTC	CASTEGSSYNEQFF
.	TRBV28	TRBJ1-1	TRBD1	TGTGCCAGCAGCACCAGGGGGCGAATCGCTGAAGCTTTCTTT	CASSTRGRIAEAFF
.	TRBV5-1	TRBJ2-3	.	TGCGCCAGCAGCTTGGTGGCAGGGGCAGATACGCAGTATTTT	CASSLVAGADTQYF
many	TRBV29-1	TRBJ2-7	.	TGCAGCGCTGGACATAACCGGTACGAGCAGTACTTC	CSAGHNRYEQYF
many	TRBV5-1	TRBJ1-1	.	TGCGCCAGCAGCAATGGACAGTTGGGCGGGGAAGCTTTCTTT	CASSNGQLGGEAFF
few	TRBV5-1	TRBJ1-1	TRBD1	TGCGCCAGCAGCAACGACAGGGGGCGCAACACTGAAGCTTTCTTT	CASSNDRGRNTEAFF
many	TRBV12-3/TRBV12-4	TRBJ2-3	.	TGTGCCAGCAGCCACACCAAATTCACGTCTAGCACAGATACGCAGTATTTT	CASSHTKFTSSTDTQYF
many	TRBV18	TRBJ2-3	.	TGTGCCAGCAGCCCCCGACCTAGCACAGATACGCAGTATTTT	CASSPRPSTDTQYF